The clone carrying this TCR beta chain was counted ten times or more. What it binds is not known. 5'RACE with 10-nucleotide random UMIs generated the cDNA. MiXCR, applied by TCRdb to the 5' RACE reads, yields one record per CDR3 protein. The sample has roughly 65,000 distinct CDR3 sequences; about 5.2% are singletons. The unsorted libraries had their origin in 2 million PBMCs stored at -80 C. The sample belongs to a study of neurological immune-mediated disorders. Looking at the study overall: In a group of around 35 multiple sclerosis patients, roughly 31 had the relapsing-remitting type and 3 had the secondary progressive type. Study outcomes and limitations: HTLV-1-associated myelopathy had the most TCR clonal expansion, whereas multiple sclerosis had the least (lower than in healthy controls).

The CDR3 runs 14 residues. With 3 bases removed from V and 8 bases from J, the gap between germline ends came to 19 bases. Germline V lookup: CDR1 DFQATT, CDR2 SNEGSKA (reference sequence). The source material was PBMCs. This sequence was found in a human donor with multiple sclerosis. The donor label of this sample is uncertain. This rearrangement joins TRBV20-1 to TRBJ1-1; D not resolved. CDR3: CSARTPGRDHEAFF. DNA of the CDR3: TGCAGTGCTAGGACCCCGGGTCGCGACCACGAAGCTTTCTTT.